This is a list of T cell receptor beta chains from one sample in a study of molecular identifiers for immune sequencing clone quantification. Each CDR3 protein is one row after TCRdb ran MiXCR on the PCR reads. The data contain 75,000 to 95,000 distinct CDR3 sequences, 20% to 30% of them singletons. Sequencing was carried out using naive CD8+ T cells from blood, with Jurkat cell RNA spiked in. These receptors were collected from a human donor in good health. Some libraries in this study had Jurkat cell RNA spiked in. CDR3s include the opening cysteine and the closing phenylalanine or tryptophan. D genes are given only for firm matches. Size is omitted from some rows. Given values are once, few, many or a class for expanded clones.

J	V	size	D	DNA	CDR3
TRBJ2-5	TRBV9	many	TRBD1	TGTGCCAGCAGCGTCTTCCGGGACAGGGGTGAAGAGACCCAGTACTTC	CASSVFRDRGEETQYF
TRBJ2-1	TRBV5-1	many	.	TGCGCCAGCCGGCCCGAACCGTGGAATGAGCAGTTCTTC	CASRPEPWNEQFF
TRBJ2-1	TRBV28	many	.	TGTGCCAGCAGTTCACAGCCGGGAAACAATGAGCAGTTCTTC	CASSSQPGNNEQFF
TRBJ1-1	TRBV6-2/TRBV6-3	.	.	TGTGCCTCCCGAGATCCCACTGAAGCTTTCTTT	CASRDPTEAFF
TRBJ1-1	TRBV4-3	.	.	TGCGCCAGCAGCCAAGATCGGGGAGGTGGATACACTGAAGCTTTCTTT	CASSQDRGGGYTEAFF
TRBJ1-1	TRBV12-3/TRBV12-4	many	TRBD1	TGTGCCAGCAGTGGAACGACAGGGCTCGGCGAAGCTTTCTTT	CASSGTTGLGEAFF
TRBJ2-5	TRBV29-1	few	.	TGCAGCGTTCCGCGCGACCAAGAGACCCAGTACTTC	CSVPRDQETQYF
TRBJ2-4	TRBV27	.	TRBD1	TGTGCCAGCATGACAGGGGGCTTAAACACTCAGTACTTC	CASMTGGLNTQYF
TRBJ2-2	TRBV4-1	few	.	TGCGCCAGCAGCCCTGGGGGACACAACGGGGTTAACACCGGGGAGCTGTTTTTT	CASSPGGHNGVNTGELFF
TRBJ1-6	TRBV12-5	many	.	TGTGCTAACTTGAGGGCATTGCATAATTCACCCCTCCACTTT	CANLRALHNSPLHF
TRBJ1-1	TRBV19	.	.	TGTGCCAGTACCTTCGGGAGCCTCCACACTGAAGCTTTCTTT	CASTFGSLHTEAFF
TRBJ1-6	TRBV4-3	.	.	TGCGCCAGCAGCCAAGACAGGGACAATAATTCACCCCTCCACTTT	CASSQDRDNNSPLHF
TRBJ2-7	TRBV9	few	TRBD1	TGTGCCAGCAGCGGGGACAGTCGGGGTGGTTACGAGCAGTACTTC	CASSGDSRGGYEQYF
TRBJ1-6	TRBV7-2	many	TRBD1	TGTGCCAGCAGCTTAGCTTTCGGACAGGAGTATAATTCACCCCTCCACTTT	CASSLAFGQEYNSPLHF
TRBJ2-1	TRBV6-2/TRBV6-3	few	.	TGTGCCAGCAGCCTCGAGGAGCGGCACACCTCCCGGGGCAACAATGAGCAGTTCTTC	CASSLEERHTSRGNNEQFF
TRBJ2-1	TRBV2	.	TRBD2	TGTGCCAGCAGTGGAGAGACTAGCGGGAGAGGTTATGAGCAGTTCTTC	CASSGETSGRGYEQFF
TRBJ1-1	TRBV19	many	.	TGTGCCACAATACCGGGACCCCTGTCCACTGAAGCTTTCTTT	CATIPGPLSTEAFF
TRBJ2-3	TRBV19	many	TRBD2	TGTGCCACCCAGACTAGCGGGGGGGCAGATACGCAGTATTTT	CATQTSGGADTQYF
TRBJ2-1	TRBV5-8	.	TRBD2	TGTGCCAGCAGCCATGGAGGTAGCGGGAGCAATGAGCAGTTCTTC	CASSHGGSGSNEQFF
TRBJ2-3	TRBV12-5	.	.	TGTGCTAGTGGTGCCTTTGGGGGAGATACGCAGTATTTT	CASGAFGGDTQYF